The 16 T cell receptor beta chains presented below share a single source sample, sequenced in a study of T cells in Graves' hyperthyroidism and ophthalmopathy (dated by TCRdb to the late 2010s). Library preparation employed multiplex PCR. Sequencer: Illumina HiSeq 2000. The TCR beta CDR3 regions were amplified from RNA transcripts. The TCR CDR3 was subjected to a first round of RT-PCR using the HTBI primer set and the Qiagen OneStep RT-PCR kit. The public reads were quality trimmed at Q25 with fastp and then assembled into clones with MiXCR by TCRdb, keeping productive beta chains. Each CDR3 protein appears once, grouped with its most common genes and DNA. For this sample the table gives approximately 330,000 distinct CDR3 sequences, of which about an eighth were detected only once. The ten biggest clones cover about a third of the sample. Sequencing was done on a sample of blood. These receptors originate from a woman aged 40-49 years with Graves' ophthalmopathy.

This clonotype was detected ten times or more. The chain has TRBV7-9 and TRBJ2-7; D could derive from TRBD1 or TRBD2 (6 bases each). V was pared by 4 bases and J by 5 bases, with 12 bases between. Germline CDR1 and CDR2: SEHNR and FQNEAQ (reference sequence). The CDR3 loop spans 13 amino acids. The DNA for the CDR3 is TGTGCCAGCAGCTGGGGGGCAGGGGACGAGCAGTACTTC. This gives the protein CASSWGAGDEQYF.

The genes are TRBV15 and TRBJ2-5; D remains ambiguous. Trimming stripped 0 bases from V and 7 bases from J, with 9 bases between. The CDR3 totals 13 residues. The V gene's germline CDR1 is LNHNV and CDR2 YYDKDF (reference sequence). DNA for the CDR3: TGTGCCACCAGCAGAGAGGTTGGTAGGACCCAGTACTTC. This translates into CATSREVGRTQYF.

The chain links TRBV27 to TRBJ2-7; 8 positions match TRBD2. This CDR3 spans 15 amino acids. Looked up from germline, CDR1 is MNHEY and CDR2 is SMNVEV (reference sequence). V lost 1 base, J lost 3 bases, and 5 bases stayed unmatched. CDR3 sequence: CASSLYASGFYEQYF. The CDR3 DNA is TGTGCCAGCAGTTTATACGCTAGCGGGTTCTACGAGCAGTACTTC.

V gene TRBV5-1 combines with J gene TRBJ2-1, with D possibly being TRBD1 or TRBD2 (5 bases each). V lost 0 bases and J 4 bases, leaving 14 bases between the germline ends. CDR1 and CDR2 (germline): SGHRS, YFSETQ. The CDR3 loop spans 16 amino acids. The CDR3 DNA reads as TGCGCCAGCAGCTTGGGTCTCCGGGGCTTATACAATGAGCAGTTCTTC. Its translation: CASSLGLRGLYNEQFF.

This clonotype was counted between two and nine times. A junction boundary mismatches the germline segment, possibly from a read error. The chain combines TRBV20-1 with TRBJ1-1, with D unclear. Germline V CDR1 and CDR2: DFQATT, SNEGSKA (reference sequence). The CDR3 totals 13 residues. DNA of the CDR3: TGCAGTGGTCGCGCGAACATGAACGCTGAAGCTTTCTTT. Translating it yields CSGRANMNAEAFF.

The chain recombines TRBV5-5 with TRBJ1-2; D not resolved. With 4 bases removed from V and 4 bases from J, the gap between germline ends came to 14 bases. CDR3 length: 14 amino acids. Germline V gene sequence: CDR1 SGHKS, CDR2 YYEKEE (reference sequence). CDR3 in amino acids: CASSQVGSIYGYTF. CDR3 DNA sequence: TGTGCCAGCAGCCAAGTAGGGTCTATCTATGGCTACACCTTC.

The J gene is TRBJ2-5, the V gene TRBV29-1, with a weak D call TRBD2 (6 bases). Per the germline V gene, CDR1 is SQVTM and CDR2 is ANQGSEA. Trimming took off 7 bases at V and 5 bases at J, with 17 bases between the two ends. CDR3 length: 13 residues. CDR3 region: CSGGNGRGETQYF. The CDR3 DNA reads TGCAGCGGGGGCAACGGGAGAGGTGAGACCCAGTACTTC.

V is TRBV19 and J is TRBJ1-5; D is undetermined. The germline V gene encodes CDR1 LNHDA and CDR2 SQIVND (reference sequence). The CDR3 runs to 15 residues. V lost 6 bases and J lost 10, with 22 bases in between. The CDR3 protein is CASRDDGLRSGPQHF. CDR3 sequence (DNA): TGTGCCAGTAGAGACGATGGCCTCCGCTCAGGACCCCAGCATTTT. Combining the CDR3 with reference TRBV19 and TRBJ1-5 gives the whole variable domain DGGITQSPKYLFRKEGQNVTLSCEQNLNHDAMYWYRQDPGQGLRLIYYSQIVNDFQKGDIAEGYSVSREKKESFPLTVTSAQKNPTAFYLCASRDDGLRSGPQHFGDGTRLSIL.

This clonotype was observed many times. The chain has TRBV12-3 or TRBV12-4 and TRBJ2-5; D is possibly TRBD1 or TRBD2 (5 bases each). V lost 6 bases and J 2 bases, leaving 13 bases between the germline ends. The CDR3 covers 14 residues. CDR3: CASRSGTEQETQYF. For the CDR3, the DNA is TGTGCCAGCAGGTCAGGGACGGAGCAAGAGACCCAGTACTTC.

This clonotype was observed at least ten times. One end of the junction fails to match germline, which may point to a read error. The rearrangement joins TRBV27 to TRBJ1-5, with D uncertain. The CDR3 sequence is 14 residues long. Germline CDR1 is MNHEY and CDR2 is SMNVEV (reference sequence). The CDR3 loop is CASSRTAIYHPQHF. Written as DNA, the CDR3 is TGTGCCAGCAGTAGAACGGCCATTTATCATCCCCAGCATTTT.

This clonotype was found many times. The rearrangement uses TRBV11-2 and TRBJ2-1; tentatively, D is TRBD2 (6 bases). This CDR3 has 14 residues. V dropped 1 base and J dropped 7 bases, with 11 bases sitting between them. Germline-derived CDR1 and CDR2 are SGHAT and FQNNGV. As DNA, the CDR3 is TGTGCCAGCAGCTTAGCGGGAGAGCGTAATGAGCAGTTCTTC. Amino acid sequence: CASSLAGERNEQFF.

This clonotype occurred many times. V and J are TRBV3-1 and TRBJ2-7; the match to TRBD1 covers 11 bases. Germline V gene sequence: CDR1 LGHDT, CDR2 YNNKEL (reference sequence). J was trimmed by 4 bases and V by 3 bases; bases with no gene match: 2. There are 14 residues in the CDR3. In DNA, the CDR3 is TGTGCCAGCAGCCACGGACAGGGGGCGTACGAGCAGTACTTC. It specifies CASSHGQGAYEQYF.

There are many counts of this clonotype. CDR3 in DNA: TGTGCCAGCAGCCAAAAGGGTGCGGGTTTAGCCTACGAGCAGTACTTC. Encoded protein: CASSQKGAGLAYEQYF. This rearrangement joins TRBV6-1 to TRBJ2-7; D perhaps matches TRBD2 (5 bases). The germline gives CDR1 MNHNS, CDR2 SASEGT. Trimming removed 6 bases at V and 2 bases at J, with 20 bases between. The CDR3 length is 16 residues.

The gene calls are TRBV11-3 and TRBJ2-1, with D tentatively TRBD1 (6 bases). The V end lost 5 bases, the J end lost 4 bases, and 15 bases lay between the germline ends. The CDR3 is 15 amino acids. The germline V gene encodes CDR1 SGHNT and CDR2 YENEEA. CDR3 residues: CASSLLGGFYNEQFF. DNA of the CDR3: TGTGCCAGCAGCCTCTTAGGGGGATTTTACAATGAGCAGTTCTTC. Looking up the rest from reference TRBV11-3 and TRBJ2-1 gives the full variable domain: EAGVVQSPRYKIIEKKQPVAFWCNPISGHNTLYWYLQNLGQGPELLIRYENEEAVDDSQLPKDRFSAERLKGVDSTLKIQPAELGDSAVYLCASSLLGGFYNEQFFGPGTRLTVL.

This clonotype was seen many times. The chain recombines TRBV12-3 or TRBV12-4 with TRBJ2-2; TRBD2 agrees at 10 bases. The CDR3 runs to 15 residues. With 7 bases clipped from V and 1 base from J, the junction kept 3 bases outside the gene matches. CDR3 DNA: TGTGCCAGCACCTTAGCGGGAGGGAACACCGGGGAGCTGTTTTTT. Translating it yields CASTLAGGNTGELFF.

There are many counts of this clonotype. V usage is TRBV20-1 and J usage is TRBJ1-4; no firm D call. The CDR3 has 12 residues. V was trimmed by 5 bases and J by 7 bases, leaving 11 bases between them. Per the germline V gene, CDR1 is DFQATT and CDR2 is SNEGSKA (reference sequence). This chain's CDR3 is CSAQHTVEKLFF. The CDR3 coding sequence is TGCAGTGCTCAACATACAGTTGAAAAACTGTTTTTT.